Each of the 7 T cell receptor beta chains below was sequenced from the same sample in a study of cytomegalovirus exposure and HLA in healthy donors. Primers included in the PCR were 60 Vbeta and 13 Jbeta primers. The table came from immunoSEQ multiplex PCR; TCRdb's copy has only in-frame clones and leaves some out. The table records approximately 130,000 clones, roughly 80% of them present only once. Sequencing was done on a sample of PBMCs. These receptors came from a man under 40 in good health and CMV-seronegative.

This rearrangement joins TRBV7-9 to TRBJ2-3, with 9 bases identical to TRBD1. Unmatched junction bases numbered 4, after V lost 1 base and J lost 2 bases. The CDR3 extends over 16 amino acids. Germline lookup yields CDR1 SEHNR and CDR2 FQNEAQ (reference sequence). The CDR3 here is CASSLVGQGSTDTQYF. CDR3 DNA sequence: TGTGCCAGCAGCTTAGTAGGACAGGGGTCCACAGATACGCAGTATTTT. Filled out from reference TRBV7-9 and TRBJ2-3, the complete variable domain reads DTGVSQNPRHKITKRGQNVTFRCDPISEHNRLYWYRQTLGQGPEFLTYFQNEAQLEKSRLLSDRFSAERPKGSFSTLEIQRTEQGDSAMYLCASSLVGQGSTDTQYFGPGTRLTVL.

The chain combines TRBV6-1 with TRBJ1-4; D might be TRBD1 (6 bases). Trimming removed 6 bases at V and 8 bases at J, with 19 bases between. The CDR3 runs 15 residues. Germline V gives CDR1 MNHNS, CDR2 SASEGT. For the CDR3, the DNA is TGTGCCAGCAGGTTACGGGGACACAGTCGAGAAAAACTGTTTTTT. Translation: CASRLRGHSREKLFF.

The gene calls are TRBV25-1 and TRBJ1-6, with a tentative D call TRBD1 (6 bases). The germline V gene has CDR1 MGHDK and CDR2 SYGVNS. Trimming stripped 4 bases from V and 5 bases from J, with 12 bases between. The CDR3 sequence is 15 residues long. The CDR3 sequence: CASSGGTRNNSPLHF. The CDR3 nucleotides read TGTGCCAGCAGTGGAGGGACACGGAATAATTCACCCCTCCACTTT.

This clone was detected once. The chain couples TRBV5-1 to TRBJ1-3; perhaps TRBD1 as D (6 bases). Trimming shortened V by 4 bases and J by 0 bases, and 23 bases separated the two germline ends. The length of the CDR3 is 19 residues. CDR1 SGHRS and CDR2 YFSETQ come from the germline V gene. DNA for the CDR3: TGCGCCAGCAGCCAAGGACGGGGGGCAATCGTAAGCTCTGGAAACACCATATATTTT. Residues: CASSQGRGAIVSSGNTIYF.

The V gene is TRBV30, the J gene TRBJ1-1, with D possibly being TRBD1 (6 bases). V was pared by 8 bases and J by 5 bases, with 18 bases between. This CDR3 is built from 13 residues. The germline V gene has CDR1 GTSNPN and CDR2 SVGIG (reference sequence). CDR3 sequence reads: CARLTQGGTEAFF. The CDR3 coding sequence is TGTGCCCGCCTGACACAGGGAGGGACTGAAGCTTTCTTT.

The chain links TRBV13 to TRBJ2-3, with 10 bases aligning to TRBD2. Germline V lookup: CDR1 PRHDT, CDR2 FYEKMQ (reference sequence). After removal of 4 bases from V and 2 bases from J, the junction contained 6 bases not matched to a gene. CDR3 size: 16 residues. CDR3 loop: CASSSLTSGFTDTQYF. The CDR3 DNA reads as TGTGCCAGCAGCTCACTGACTAGCGGGTTCACAGATACGCAGTATTTT.

The V gene is TRBV27, the J gene TRBJ2-5; TRBD2 agrees at 15 bases. CDR3 length equals 16 residues. The trim removed 4 bases at V and 6 bases at J, leaving 6 bases unmatched. The V gene's germline CDR1 is MNHEY and CDR2 SMNVEV (reference sequence). Written as DNA, the CDR3 is TGTGCCAGCAGTTCCATGGGACTAGCGGGGGGACAGACCCAGTACTTC. Amino acids: CASSSMGLAGGQTQYF.